These 14 T cell receptor beta chains came from one sample sequenced in a study of CD8 T cells in ankylosing spondylitis (dated by TCRdb to about 2017). These receptors' targets are unknown. Libraries were built with 5' RACE. Sequencing was performed on an Illumina HiSeq 2500. The public reads were quality trimmed at Q25 with fastp and then assembled into clones with MiXCR by TCRdb, keeping productive beta chains. Every distinct CDR3 protein forms one entry, paired with its most common genes and DNA. In all, the sample holds 650,000 to 800,000 distinct CDR3 sequences, and around 20% of those were seen once. The ten largest clones take up about 20% of the sample. Beyond this particular receptor, the publication reports: Blood from ankylosing spondylitis patients appeared to be characterized by a TCR beta motif composed of eight highly homologous amino acid variants.

The sample was blood, either unsorted or a sorted T cell fraction (not recorded which). The receptors here all came from a male donor with ankylosing spondylitis.

This chain links TRBV12-3 or TRBV12-4 with TRBJ2-7; the D gene is possibly TRBD1 (5 bases). The CDR3 is 12 amino acids. V was clipped by 1 base and J by 9 bases, with 10 bases between them. CDR3 sequence reads: CASSLGQGGQYF. The CDR3 nucleotides are TGTGCCAGCAGTTTAGGCCAGGGTGGGCAGTACTTC.

This clonotype was found a few times. This sequence joins TRBV3-1 and TRBJ2-1; 8 bases are a match to TRBD1. Trimming cost V 0 bases and J 9 bases; bases outside gene matches: 16. The CDR3 totals 18 residues. CDR1 and CDR2 (germline): LGHDT, YNNKEL (reference sequence). This CDR3 reads CASSQDARTGNLGTEQFF. In DNA, the CDR3 is TGTGCCAGCAGCCAAGATGCCAGGACAGGGAATTTGGGGACTGAGCAGTTCTTC.

The chain employs TRBV20-1 and TRBJ1-2; 10 bases are shared with TRBD1. This CDR3 has 13 residues. Germline lookup yields CDR1 DFQATT and CDR2 SNEGSKA (reference sequence). The junction had 3 bases not matched to a gene; V was cut back by 4 bases and J by 4 bases. CDR3 loop: CSAMTGGTYGYTF. The CDR3 region has the DNA TGCAGTGCTATGACAGGGGGCACCTATGGCTACACCTTC.

This clonotype has a count of ten or more. The chain employs TRBV4-2 and TRBJ2-2; TRBD2 matches 7 bases. From germline, CDR1 is LGHNA and CDR2 YNFKEQ. The CDR3 is made up of 16 amino acids. The V segment lost 8 bases and the J segment 1 base; nucleotides outside the gene matches: 10. CDR3 region: CASGRVASGNTGELFF. The CDR3 nucleotides read TGTGCCAGCGGACGCGTTGCTAGCGGGAACACCGGGGAGCTGTTTTTT.

This clonotype was found a few times. The chain recombines TRBV29-1 with TRBJ2-7; D is possibly TRBD2 (5 bases). From germline, CDR1 is SQVTM and CDR2 ANQGSEA. The V end lost 4 bases, the J end lost 0 bases, and 10 bases lay between the germline ends. The CDR3 length is 13 residues. The CDR3 sequence: CSVVLRASYEQYF. DNA of the CDR3: TGCAGCGTTGTGTTGAGGGCCTCCTACGAGCAGTACTTC.

This clonotype was recorded a few times. The gene calls are TRBV20-1 and TRBJ1-1; the D gene is possibly TRBD1 (5 bases). This CDR3 spans 13 amino acids. V was shortened by 6 bases and J by 1 base, with 12 bases between the two germline ends. CDR1 and CDR2 from the germline V gene are DFQATT and SNEGSKA (reference sequence). This chain's CDR3 is CSARQYENTEAFF. CDR3 sequence (DNA): TGCAGTGCCAGACAGTACGAGAACACTGAAGCTTTCTTT.

The genes are TRBV7-6 and TRBJ2-7, with 7 bases fitting TRBD2. The CDR3 runs to 15 residues. Losses at the gene ends were 1 base for V and 4 bases for J; bases not matched to a gene: 7. Germline V gene data show CDR1 as SGHVS and CDR2 as FNYEAQ. The CDR3 DNA reads as TGTGCCAGCAGCTTAGGTTTAGGGGAGGGGTACGAGCAGTACTTC. Encoded protein: CASSLGLGEGYEQYF.

The CDR3 DNA follows: TGTGCCAGCAGGGCACAGGGCGGGCTTGGGCCCCAGCATTTT. It translates to CASRAQGGLGPQHF. The chain is built from TRBV2 and TRBJ1-5; a weak D match, TRBD1 (6 bases). The CDR3 loop spans 14 amino acids. Between the trimmed V and J ends, which lost 6 bases and 9 bases, there was a span of 18 bases. In germline, CDR1 is SNHLY, CDR2 FYNNEI.

This clonotype has only a few counts. The CDR3 DNA is TGTGCCAGCAGCTTAGGAGCCGGGGGGACGGGGACCCAGTACTTC. This translates into CASSLGAGGTGTQYF. This chain joins TRBV7-8 and TRBJ2-5; 7 positions agree with TRBD2. With V trimmed by 1 base and J by 7 bases, 9 bases remained unmatched. This CDR3 region has 15 residues. Germline V CDR1 and CDR2: SGHVS, FQNEAQ.

The rearrangement links TRBV5-1 to TRBJ1-3; perhaps TRBD1 as D (6 bases). V dropped 3 bases and J dropped 0 bases, with 13 bases sitting between them. Germline-derived CDR1 and CDR2 are SGHRS and YFSETQ. This CDR3 is built from 16 residues. Here the CDR3 DNA reads TGCGCCAGCAGCTCGCGACAGGAGAACTCTGGAAACACCATATATTTT. Its translation: CASSSRQENSGNTIYF. Looking up the rest from reference TRBV5-1 and TRBJ1-3 gives the full variable domain: KAGVTQTPRYLIKTRGQQVTLSCSPISGHRSVSWYQQTPGQGLQFLFEYFSETQRNKGNFPGRFSGRQFSNSRSEMNVSTLELGDSALYLCASSSRQENSGNTIYFGEGSWLTVV.

This clonotype turned up a few times. The chain has TRBV7-9 and TRBJ1-4; unclear D gene. The CDR3 is 16 residues long. The germline CDR1 and CDR2 sequences are SEHNR and FQNEAQ (reference sequence). V was pared by 5 bases and J by 7 bases, with 20 bases between. CDR3 residues: CASSPSPGSPSEKLFF. In DNA form, the CDR3 reads TGTGCCAGCAGCCCGTCCCCGGGAAGCCCCTCTGAAAAACTGTTTTTT.

Here the CDR3 reads CASRKGGTSTDTQYF. The CDR3 DNA reads TGTGCCAGCAGGAAGGGGGGTACAAGCACAGATACGCAGTATTTT. This rearrangement joins TRBV12-3 or TRBV12-4 to TRBJ2-3; D could derive from TRBD1 or TRBD2 (6 bases each). This CDR3 has 15 amino acids. The V gene lost 6 bases and the J gene lost 0 bases, with 13 bases spanning the gap.

The chain recombines TRBV20-1 with TRBJ2-7; 11 bases are shared with TRBD2. The trim removed 6 bases at V and 0 bases at J, leaving 10 bases unmatched. Looked up from germline, CDR1 is DFQATT and CDR2 is SNEGSKA (reference sequence). The CDR3 length is 16 residues. The CDR3 sequence: CSAPARLAGISYEQYF. The DNA for the CDR3 is TGCAGTGCCCCGGCGAGACTAGCGGGGATCTCCTACGAGCAGTACTTC.

This clonotype was counted many times. The rearrangement links TRBV7-9 to TRBJ1-1; unclear D gene. Germline CDR1 and CDR2: SEHNR and FQNEAQ (reference sequence). The V gene lost 6 bases and the J gene lost 1 base, with 6 bases spanning the gap. The CDR3 has 12 residues. The CDR3 spells CASSRENTEAFF. The CDR3, as DNA: TGTGCCAGCAGTCGGGAGAACACTGAAGCTTTCTTT.